A single sample is the source of the 26 T cell receptor beta chains below, sequenced in a study of cytomegalovirus exposure and HLA in healthy donors. The PCR was carried out with 60 Vbeta primers and 13 Jbeta primers. TCRdb keeps only in-frame clones here, not all; method: immunoSEQ multiplex PCR. The sample includes about 140,000 clones, roughly 9% of them seen just once. Sequencing was performed on PBMCs. The receptors were gathered from a woman aged 40 to 50 in good health and CMV-seropositive.

This clone has just a few counts. The rearrangement uses TRBV6-6 and TRBJ2-7, with 9 positions matching TRBD1. The trim removed 0 bases at V and 4 bases at J, leaving 1 base unmatched. The CDR3 is 14 amino acids. Per germline, CDR1 MNHNY and CDR2 SVGAGI (reference sequence). In nucleotides, the CDR3 is TGTGCCAGCAGTTACTCGGGACAGGGTTACGAGCAGTACTTC. It codes for CASSYSGQGYEQYF.

There are a few counts of this clone. The rearrangement uses TRBV7-9 and TRBJ2-3; D gene uncertain. Germline V gene data show CDR1 as SEHNR and CDR2 as FQNEAQ (reference sequence). This CDR3 is 13 amino acids long. V was clipped by 5 bases and J by 1 base, with 7 bases between them. The CDR3 DNA follows: TGTGCCAGCAGCCCATCGGGCACAGATACGCAGTATTTT. Protein: CASSPSGTDTQYF.

This clone occurred a few times. This rearrangement joins TRBV5-4 to TRBJ2-1; 12 nucleotides line up with TRBD1. The CDR3 runs to 15 residues. V trimming: 4 bases; J trimming: 7 bases; junction bases outside the gene matches: 6. Germline assignment: CDR1 SGHNT and CDR2 YYREEE (reference sequence). Written as DNA, the CDR3 is TGTGCCAGCAGCGTGGGACAGGGGGCGCAGAATGAGCAGTTCTTC. It is translated as CASSVGQGAQNEQFF.

The CDR3 reads CSVGQDAGELFF. Written as DNA, the CDR3 is TGCAGCGTCGGACAGGACGCCGGGGAGCTGTTTTTT. This rearrangement joins TRBV29-1 to TRBJ2-2; 7 bases are a match to TRBD1. CDR1 and CDR2 from the germline V gene are SQVTM and ANQGSEA. The V gene end was trimmed by 6 bases and the J gene end by 6 bases; junction bases not matched to a gene: 4. The CDR3 consists of 12 residues.

The V call is TRBV6-1, the J call TRBJ1-5; D might be TRBD1 (5 bases). This CDR3 comprises 15 residues. Trimming stripped 0 bases from V and 7 bases from J, with 13 bases between. Germline V gene lookup returns CDR1 MNHNS and CDR2 SASEGT. For the CDR3, the DNA is TGTGCCAGCAGTGAAGCGCGCAGGGCAAGGCAGCCCCAGCATTTT. It specifies CASSEARRARQPQHF.

This clone has more than one count but fewer than ten. V usage is TRBV29-1 and J usage is TRBJ2-3; 11 positions agree with TRBD1. The CDR3 runs to 13 residues. V shed 6 bases, J shed 13 bases, and the junction held 12 bases outside the gene matches. CDR1 and CDR2 (germline): SQVTM, ANQGSEA. CDR3 region: CSVPPTTGQGEYF. Written as DNA, the CDR3 is TGCAGCGTCCCACCCACGACGGGACAGGGGGAGTATTTT.

This clone was observed a handful of times. The rearrangement links TRBV29-1 to TRBJ1-2, with a tentative D call TRBD1 (6 bases). CDR1 SQVTM and CDR2 ANQGSEA come from the germline V gene. V dropped 3 bases and J dropped 6 bases, with 11 bases sitting between them. This CDR3 region has 12 residues. The CDR3 DNA is TGCAGCGTTGACCCGGACAGAAATGGCTACACCTTC. It specifies CSVDPDRNGYTF.

The rearrangement joins TRBV15 to TRBJ1-4, with a weak D call TRBD1 (6 bases). The V end was cut by 1 base, the J end by 13 bases, with 19 bases between. Germline-derived CDR1 and CDR2 are LNHNV and YYDKDF (reference sequence). The CDR3 is made up of 15 amino acids. The CDR3 DNA reads as TGTGCCACCAGCAGAGTTGAGACAGGACGAGAGGGACTGTTTTTT. As protein: CATSRVETGREGLFF.

This clone was observed a handful of times. The chain links TRBV5-4 to TRBJ1-2, with D perhaps TRBD1 (6 bases). CDR1 SGHNT and CDR2 YYREEE come from the germline V gene (reference sequence). Trimming pared 0 bases from V and 2 bases from J, leaving 11 bases between. The CDR3 runs 15 residues. The CDR3 DNA reads as TGTGCCAGCAGCTTGGGGGGGACACAAAACTATGGCTACACCTTC. It encodes CASSLGGTQNYGYTF.

V is TRBV19 and J is TRBJ2-6; D not certain. The CDR3 spans 16 residues. Between the trimmed V and J ends, which lost 5 bases and 0 bases, there was a span of 11 bases. The germline V gene encodes CDR1 LNHDA and CDR2 SQIVND (reference sequence). This CDR3 is CASSLQTYSGANVLTF. The CDR3 DNA follows: TGTGCCAGTAGTCTGCAGACTTACTCTGGGGCCAACGTCCTGACTTTC. Full variable domain (remainder filled in from reference TRBV19 and TRBJ2-6): DGGITQSPKYLFRKEGQNVTLSCEQNLNHDAMYWYRQDPGQGLRLIYYSQIVNDFQKGDIAEGYSVSREKKESFPLTVTSAQKNPTAFYLCASSLQTYSGANVLTFGAGSRLTVL.

This clone was detected a few times. The genes are TRBV27 and TRBJ1-5, with D possibly TRBD1 on 5 matching bases. CDR3 length: 16 amino acids. Germline V CDR1 and CDR2: MNHEY, SMNVEV (reference sequence). Trimming stripped 5 bases from V and 4 bases from J, with 18 bases between. The CDR3, as DNA: TGTGCCAGCAGTCCTCGTCTCGGGTCAGGGAATCAGCCCCAGCATTTT. This gives the protein CASSPRLGSGNQPQHF.

This sequence joins TRBV7-2 and TRBJ2-5; D is uncertain. The CDR3 spans 14 residues. Germline V gene data show CDR1 as SGHTA and CDR2 as FQGNSA. Trimming stripped 2 bases from V and 1 base from J, with 8 bases between. The CDR3 region has the DNA TGTGCCAGCAGCTTACATTCAGGCCAAGAGACCCAGTACTTC. Its protein product is CASSLHSGQETQYF.

The sample holds a few counts of this clone. This chain links TRBV2 with TRBJ2-7; TRBD2 matches 7 bases. V lost 7 bases to trimming and J lost 0 bases; unmatched junction nucleotides: 9. CDR1 is SNHLY, CDR2 FYNNEI, per germline. The CDR3 consists of 15 residues. Here the CDR3 DNA reads TGTGCCAGCAACCTAGCGGCGCTACACTCCTACGAGCAGTACTTC. This codes for CASNLAALHSYEQYF.

This clone came up a few times. This rearrangement joins TRBV5-1 to TRBJ2-3; 10 bases match TRBD2. CDR3 length: 16 residues. V dropped 2 bases and J dropped 0; count of bases not matched to a gene: 3. The germline V gene encodes CDR1 SGHRS and CDR2 YFSETQ. DNA of the CDR3: TGCGCCAGCAGCTTTGGGACTAGCGTTAGCACAGATACGCAGTATTTT. Its protein is CASSFGTSVSTDTQYF. The full variable domain, in which reference TRBV5-1 and TRBJ2-3 provide the parts outside the CDR3, is KAGVTQTPRYLIKTRGQQVTLSCSPISGHRSVSWYQQTPGQGLQFLFEYFSETQRNKGNFPGRFSGRQFSNSRSEMNVSTLELGDSALYLCASSFGTSVSTDTQYFGPGTRLTVL.

This clone was recorded a few times. The sample contains more than one DNA sequence encoding this CDR3. The J gene is TRBJ2-3, the V gene TRBV4-2; TRBD1 aligns across 7 bases. The length of the CDR3 is 15 residues. The V and J ends lost 1 base and 4 bases, in that order; junction bases with no gene match: 5. Germline loops: CDR1 LGHNA, CDR2 YNFKEQ. CDR3 nucleotide sequence: TGTGCCAGCAGCCAAGGAGGGGGCGAGGCAGATACGCAGTATTTT. Residues: CASSQGGGEADTQYF.

This clone turned up a few times. J is TRBJ1-2 and V is TRBV6-5, with 7 bases matching TRBD1. This CDR3 is 12 amino acids long. From germline, CDR1 is MNHEY and CDR2 SVGAGI. V gave up 6 bases and J gave up 8 bases; unmatched junction bases: 6. CDR3 residues: CASSPTGEGYTF. DNA for the CDR3: TGTGCCAGCAGCCCAACAGGGGAAGGCTACACCTTC.

V and J are TRBV5-1 and TRBJ2-1; perhaps TRBD1 as D (5 bases). Germline CDR1 and CDR2: SGHRS and YFSETQ. This CDR3 spans 13 amino acids. V gave up 4 bases and J gave up 5 bases, with 10 bases separating them. The CDR3 DNA sequence: TGCGCCAGCAGCCAACAGGTGAACAATGAGCAGTTCTTC. It encodes CASSQQVNNEQFF.

Here the CDR3 reads CASSLMAAKNIQYF. The CDR3 DNA follows: TGTGCCAGCAGCTTGATGGCAGCCAAAAACATTCAGTACTTC. The V gene is TRBV7-9, the J gene TRBJ2-4; the D is unclear. Germline values: CDR1 SEHNR, CDR2 FQNEAQ (reference sequence). CDR3 length: 14 amino acids. Trimming stripped 3 bases from V and 0 bases from J, with 6 bases between.

This clone was picked up a small number of times. This chain links TRBV5-1 with TRBJ1-1; D is unclear. The CDR3 loop spans 13 amino acids. Trimming removed 4 bases from V and 0 bases from J, with 7 bases in between. Germline V lookup: CDR1 SGHRS, CDR2 YFSETQ. The CDR3: CASSQQVNTEAFF. CDR3 nucleotides: TGCGCCAGCAGCCAGCAGGTGAACACTGAAGCTTTCTTT.

This clone occurred a few times. The chain recombines TRBV7-9 with TRBJ2-7; 11 bases fit TRBD2. V lost 4 bases, J lost 6 bases, and 8 bases stayed unmatched. The CDR3 totals 15 residues. Germline lookup yields CDR1 SEHNR and CDR2 FQNEAQ (reference sequence). The CDR3 DNA follows: TGTGCCAGCAGCTCTATCTCCGGGACTAGCGGCGAGCAGTACTTC. It translates to CASSSISGTSGEQYF.

This clone was counted between two and nine times. The chain couples TRBV7-9 to TRBJ1-1; D remains unclear. Deletions cut 0 bases from V and 6 bases from J, with 20 bases between. This CDR3 has 17 amino acids. CDR1 and CDR2 from the germline V gene are SEHNR and FQNEAQ (reference sequence). The CDR3 DNA follows: TGTGCCAGCAGCTTAGCCCTTGGCCTCACGGGGAATCCTGAAGCTTTCTTT. It encodes CASSLALGLTGNPEAFF.

The chain employs TRBV10-1 and TRBJ2-3, with a tentative D call TRBD2 (6 bases). This CDR3 contains 15 residues. V was trimmed by 0 bases and J by 1 base, leaving 8 bases between them. Germline CDR1 and CDR2: WNHNN and SYGVQD (reference sequence). Here the CDR3 reads CASSESPGGTDTQYF. CDR3 in DNA: TGCGCCAGCAGTGAGTCCCCGGGGGGCACAGATACGCAGTATTTT.

The V call is TRBV5-1, the J call TRBJ1-4; 9 nucleotides line up with TRBD1. This CDR3 is built from 16 residues. V lost 0 bases, J lost 5 bases, and 5 bases stayed unmatched. The germline CDR1 and CDR2 sequences are SGHRS and YFSETQ. CDR3 bases: TGCGCCAGCAGCTTGGTAGGGGGACAGGGAAATGAAAAACTGTTTTTT. This sequence encodes CASSLVGGQGNEKLFF.

The chain links TRBV7-9 to TRBJ2-7; D not resolved. Germline lookup yields CDR1 SEHNR and CDR2 FQNEAQ (reference sequence). Trimming shortened V by 3 bases and J by 7 bases, and 13 bases separated the two germline ends. The CDR3 is 13 residues long. CDR3 bases: TGTGCCAGCAGCTTCCGGGTAGTTGGTGAGCAGTACTTC. It translates to CASSFRVVGEQYF.

This clone was recorded a few times. V usage is TRBV6-5 and J usage is TRBJ2-7; D gene ambiguous. V was clipped by 4 bases and J by 3 bases, with 4 bases between them. The CDR3 contains 11 residues. Germline CDR1 and CDR2: MNHEY and SVGAGI. The CDR3 nucleotides are TGTGCCAGCAGTTCCCTCTACGAGCAGTACTTC. This gives the protein CASSSLYEQYF.

This clone was seen a few times. The CDR3: CASSQELGLFTGELFF. Written as DNA, the CDR3 is TGCGCCAGCAGCCAAGAGTTGGGACTATTCACCGGGGAGCTGTTTTTT. The gene calls are TRBV4-1 and TRBJ2-2; TRBD2 aligns across 7 bases. The CDR3 length is 16 residues. With 0 bases clipped from V and 4 bases from J, the junction kept 5 bases outside the gene matches. Germline CDR1 and CDR2: MGHRA and YSYEKL.